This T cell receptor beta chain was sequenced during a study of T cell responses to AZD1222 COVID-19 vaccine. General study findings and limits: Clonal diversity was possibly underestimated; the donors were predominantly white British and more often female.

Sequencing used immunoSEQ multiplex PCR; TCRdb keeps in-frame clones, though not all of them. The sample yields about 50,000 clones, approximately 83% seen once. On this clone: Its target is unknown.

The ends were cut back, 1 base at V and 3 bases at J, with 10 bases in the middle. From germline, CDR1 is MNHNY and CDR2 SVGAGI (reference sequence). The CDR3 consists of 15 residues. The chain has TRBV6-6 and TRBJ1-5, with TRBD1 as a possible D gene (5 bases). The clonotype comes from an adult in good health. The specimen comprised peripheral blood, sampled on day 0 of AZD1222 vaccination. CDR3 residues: CASSYLGVNNQPQHF. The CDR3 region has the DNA TGTGCCAGCAGTTACTTGGGGGTTAACAATCAGCCCCAGCATTTT.